Detailed here is one T cell receptor (beta chain). This sample was included in a study of blood T cell repertoires in COVID-19. This CDR3 has 14 amino acids. Germline V gives CDR1 MNHNY, CDR2 SVGAGI (reference sequence). The V gene lost 5 bases and the J gene lost 0 bases, with 11 bases spanning the gap. Using immunoSEQ multiplex PCR, the repertoire was profiled, and TCRdb retains in-frame clones only, with some absent. The sample includes about 170,000 clones, around four fifths of them seen just once. The TCR originated in a woman at least 80 years old with COVID-19, enrolled during active disease. Sequenced input: peripheral blood. The genes are TRBV6-6 and TRBJ2-7; D is unresolved. The CDR3 loop is CASSAQANSYEQYF. The CDR3 nucleotides read TGTGCCAGCAGTGCCCAGGCGAACTCCTACGAGCAGTACTTC.